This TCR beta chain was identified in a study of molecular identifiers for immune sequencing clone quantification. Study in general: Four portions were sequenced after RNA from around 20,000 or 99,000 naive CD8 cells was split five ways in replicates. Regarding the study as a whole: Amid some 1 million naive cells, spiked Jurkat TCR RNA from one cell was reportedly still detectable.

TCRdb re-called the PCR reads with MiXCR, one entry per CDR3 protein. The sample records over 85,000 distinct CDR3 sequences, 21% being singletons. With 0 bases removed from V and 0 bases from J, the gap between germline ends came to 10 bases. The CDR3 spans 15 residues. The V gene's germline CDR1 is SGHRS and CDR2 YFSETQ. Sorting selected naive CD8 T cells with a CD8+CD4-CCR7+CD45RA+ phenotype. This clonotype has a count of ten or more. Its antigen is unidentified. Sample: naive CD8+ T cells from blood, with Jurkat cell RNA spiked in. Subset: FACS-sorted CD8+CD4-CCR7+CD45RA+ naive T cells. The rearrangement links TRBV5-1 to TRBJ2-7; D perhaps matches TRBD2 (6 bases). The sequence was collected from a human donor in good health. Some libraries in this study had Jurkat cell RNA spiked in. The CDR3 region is CASSLVFGGSYEQYF. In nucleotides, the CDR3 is TGCGCCAGCAGCTTGGTATTCGGGGGCTCCTACGAGCAGTACTTC.